This TCR beta chain was retrieved from a study of blood T cell repertoires in COVID-19 (TCRdb year 2020). In the study overall: Samples covering the acute and convalescent phases of COVID-19 were provided by collaborators in the United States, Italy and Spain. Sample metadata almost always included a de-identified subject ID, COVID-19 status, age in years and sex. HLA class I and class II types, where available, came from metadata supplied by the sample provider rather than from assay-based typing. The repertoires were released in a freely available public database intended as a resource for research on the immune response to SARS-CoV-2. The material from the prospective study consisted of cDNA or gDNA derived from T cells, B-cell-depleted T cells, or PBMCs. Subjects who had been exposed to COVID-19, were actively infected with it, or had recovered from it provided the deeply sampled blood TCRbeta repertoires that made up the dataset. The samples were drawn from two sources: the first 160 participants of the ongoing ImmuneRACE study, and 1,254 subjects contributed by 6 global collaborators. Broader findings and caveats from the paper: Clinical and demographic metadata were provided uncurated, with the amount varying by source and participant.

The CDR3 has 15 amino acids, counting the end cysteine and phenylalanine. Of all the DNA, just the CDR3 is kept, 45 bases in frame from base 1. Reading the germline V gene gives CDR1 SGHTA and CDR2 FQGNSA. Deletion took 3 bases off V and 0 bases off J, with a span of 10 bases between the germline ends. A remark on this clone: Its specific antigen is unknown. Base qualities were left out, and no much larger clone turns up one base away.

The collaborating institutions used their own protocols to collect whole blood in K2EDTA tubes. For TCRbeta analysis, collaborator samples were shipped as frozen whole blood, as isolated PBMCs, or as DNA extracted from either sample type. TCRbeta CDR3 regions were amplified from genomic DNA by means of the immunoSEQ Assay, a bias-controlled multiplex PCR. In the source study's methods: The number of nucleated cells in each sample was estimated by amplification of reference gene primers within the assay. To quantify the absolute abundance of each unique TCRbeta CDR3 rearrangement, sequence reads were collapsed and filtered. For each sample, productive Simpson clonality was calculated as the square root of Simpson's diversity index over productive rearrangements. TCRdb carries this immuneACCESS record with in-frame sequences only. Its versions omit some clonotypes, under half of them owing to an unresolved V gene in the studies checked, with the rest unexplained. V and J calls and clone size are as listed in that table; D and trimming were resolved from the DNA. Here the sample has some 120,000 clones; around three quarters occur a single time. The ten largest clones take up around a third of the sample.

Sequences were obtained from peripheral blood. The clonotype originates from a man between 40 and 49 years old with active or convalescent COVID-19. The chain is assembled from TRBV7-2 and TRBJ2-3, and TRBD2 may be the D gene, going by 5 matching bases. The DNA is TGTGCCAGCAGCTTTTGGGGAGCGAGCACAGATACGCAGTATTTT. It is translated as CASSFWGASTDTQYF. Reference TRBV7-2 and TRBJ2-3 proteins supply the regions before and after the CDR3; the full variable domain is: GAGVSQSPSNKVTEKGKDVELRCDPISGHTALYWYRQSLGQGLEFLIYFQGNSAPDKSGLPSDRFSAERTGGSVSTLTIQRTQQEDSAVYLCASSFWGASTDTQYFGPGTRLTVL.